Reported below is one T cell receptor (beta chain). Its antigen is undetermined. The data derive from a study of CD8 T cells in Susac syndrome. Findings of the study overall: The study admitted that it had a relatively small number of individuals in its TCR sequencing and HLA analysis.

In contrast to the negatively isolated CD8+ and CD4+ T cells, TEMRA cells were FACS-enriched. An amount of RNA that ranged from roughly 0.45 to 1 ug was reverse transcribed with random hexamers. TCR beta CDR3 was amplified by immunoSEQ covering 54 Vbeta and 13 Jbeta. TCRdb re-derived calls from the immunoSEQ multiplex PCR reads in MiXCR, one entry per CDR3 protein. Of 100,000 or so distinct CDR3 sequences in the sample, around 90% were seen once. This CDR3 spans 15 amino acids. Germline V lookup: CDR1 DFQATT, CDR2 SNEGSKA (reference sequence). The V gene end was trimmed by 6 bases and the J gene end by 9 bases; junction bases not matched to a gene: 18.

This receptor was taken from a human donor in good health. The chain joins TRBV20-1 to TRBJ1-2; 8 positions match TRBD1. Sequences were obtained from CD8+ T cells from PBMCs. In DNA form, the CDR3 reads TGCAGTGCCGAACCTTCTGACAGGGGCAAAGCTCGCTACACCTTC. Its translation: CSAEPSDRGKARYTF.